This T cell receptor beta chain was documented in a study of blood T cell repertoires in COVID-19. The data were produced by immunoSEQ multiplex PCR, yet TCRdb's version contains in-frame clones alone and is incomplete. Among about 270,000 clones listed, about nine tenths were seen once. What was sequenced was peripheral blood. The clonotype comes from a middle-aged man with active or convalescent COVID-19.

The CDR3 DNA follows: TGTGCCAGCAGCGCCCCGGACAGGGGAGAAGAGACCCAGTACTTC. Protein: CASSAPDRGEETQYF. The chain combines TRBV9 with TRBJ2-5; 9 bases align to TRBD1. V dropped 3 bases and J dropped 3; count of bases not matched to a gene: 6. The CDR3 consists of 15 residues. Germline V gene sequence: CDR1 SGDLS, CDR2 YYNGEE.